This T cell receptor beta chain is drawn from a study of beta chain features in type 1 diabetes. The wider study: Healthy donors and patients had similar age, gender and cell yields. Examination covered 100 million to 140 million sorted cells spanning all samples.

CD4+ naive, central memory, regulatory and stem cell-like memory subsets were isolated by sorting on CD45RO/CCR7/CD25/CD127/CD95/CD27. Over 95% purity was reached by all sorted populations. Note on this clone: Its antigen is unknown.

Every bit of the isolated RNA underwent reverse transcription, so sequencing read expressed TCRB transcripts. TCRdb's table, derived via immunoSEQ multiplex PCR, lists solely in-frame clones and lacks some. This sample has about 710,000 clones, with over 13% found just once. Study-wide points: TCRB CDR3s were moderately but significantly shorter in Type 1 diabetes patients in all four CD4+ subsets.

Sequences were obtained from naive CD4+ T cells from blood. This receptor was obtained from a man aged 18-30 years with type 1 diabetes.

CDR3 sequence: CASSQEFLAGSTDTQYF. DNA for the CDR3: TGCGCCAGCAGCCAAGAATTCCTAGCGGGATCCACAGATACGCAGTATTTT. The chain links TRBV4-3 to TRBJ2-3; 9 nucleotides match TRBD2. The CDR3 has 17 residues. V shed 0 bases, J shed 2 bases, and the junction held 6 bases outside the gene matches. The germline V gene encodes CDR1 LGHNA and CDR2 YSLEER.